This TCR beta chain emerged from a study of vaccination and CD4 T cells after COVID-19. Study-wide background: Cells received overlapping spike peptides from SARS-CoV-2, HCoV-NL63, HCoV-OC43 and HCoV-229E as stimulation.

The V end was cut by 11 bases, the J end by 6 bases, with 14 bases between. Germline V gene data show CDR1 as MNHNS and CDR2 as SASEGT. The CDR3 sequence is 12 residues long. With regard to this clonotype: As yet, its antigen is unknown.

Regarding time point: late sampling 161 to 241 days after vaccination in a few convalescent patients. Treatment indicated: roughly ten-day PBMC culture with coronavirus spike peptide pools or control peptides (ViraFEST assay). Sequencing of the DNA from cultured CD4+ T cells was carried out with the Oncomine TCR Beta short-read assay. TCRdb passed the PCR reads through MiXCR, listing each CDR3 protein once. The profile covers around 16,000 distinct CDR3 sequences, with 40% to 50% appearing a single time and around 20% taken by the ten largest. This sample comprised CD4+ T cells from blood, cultured in vitro, obtained about 7 months after SARS-CoV-2 vaccination. This rearrangement joins TRBV6-1 to TRBJ1-3; D unclear. The source is a human donor who had recovered from COVID-19. CDR3 loop: CAGGGMSNTIYF. The DNA for the CDR3 is TGTGCCGGAGGAGGGATGTCAAACACCATATATTTT.